The 11 T cell receptor beta chains presented below share a single source sample, sequenced in a study of blood T cell repertoires in COVID-19. The assay was immunoSEQ multiplex PCR, and TCRdb's table has in-frame clones only and misses some. The repertoire holds about 54,000 clones, with roughly 84% as singletons. Specimen: peripheral blood. The source is a man aged 35 to 55 with active COVID-19.

The gene calls are TRBV5-4 and TRBJ2-1; 9 bases match TRBD2. Germline V gives CDR1 SGHNT, CDR2 YYREEE (reference sequence). The CDR3 is made up of 18 amino acids. The V gene end was trimmed by 3 bases and the J gene end by 0 bases; junction bases not matched to a gene: 10. CDR3 nucleotides: TGTGCCAGCAGCTCTGGACTAGCGCGTTCGAGCTCCTACAATGAGCAGTTCTTC. Amino acid sequence: CASSSGLARSSSYNEQFF.

V usage is TRBV27 and J usage is TRBJ1-5; 10 bases agree with TRBD1. This CDR3 is built from 15 residues. In germline, CDR1 is MNHEY, CDR2 SMNVEV (reference sequence). V shed 4 bases, J shed 5 bases, and the junction held 5 bases outside the gene matches. The CDR3 protein is CASSSQGTGDQPQHF. DNA of the CDR3: TGTGCCAGCAGTTCGCAGGGGACAGGGGATCAGCCCCAGCATTTT.

The chain joins TRBV5-1 to TRBJ1-2; TRBD1 agrees at 8 bases. The CDR3 contains 15 residues. Looked up from germline, CDR1 is SGHRS and CDR2 is YFSETQ. The junction had 10 bases not matched to a gene; V was cut back by 3 bases and J by 6 bases. DNA for the CDR3: TGCGCCAGCAGCTCGCTAAAAGACAGGGGTAATGGCTACACCTTC. It yields the protein CASSSLKDRGNGYTF.

The chain uses TRBV11-2 and TRBJ2-1; 8 bases match TRBD2. Germline CDR1 reads SGHAT; CDR2 reads FQNNGV. V trimming: 8 bases; J trimming: 9 bases; junction bases outside the gene matches: 12. This CDR3 comprises 14 residues. Written as DNA, the CDR3 is TGTGCCAGCGCCCGGGGGGGGCTAGTCCTTGAGCAGTTCTTC. Translating gives CASARGGLVLEQFF.

A few counts support this clone. The chain recombines TRBV3-1 (or the pseudogene TRBV3-2) with TRBJ2-3; TRBD2 matches 7 bases. The CDR3 has 14 residues. The V and J ends lost 11 bases and 5 bases, in that order; junction bases with no gene match: 13. Germline V gene lookup returns CDR1 LGHDT and CDR2 YNNKEL (reference sequence). The CDR3 coding sequence is TGTGCCGCTACCCCTGGGGGGGTTAAAGATACGCAGTATTTT. It codes for CAATPGGVKDTQYF.

The rearrangement uses TRBV4-1 and TRBJ2-3; perhaps TRBD2 as D (6 bases). The CDR3 sequence is 14 residues long. Trimming stripped 1 base from V and 4 bases from J, with 9 bases between. Germline CDR1 reads MGHRA; CDR2 reads YSYEKL. In DNA form, the CDR3 reads TGCGCCAGCAGCCAAGTTGAGCGGGCAGATACGCAGTATTTT. Translating it yields CASSQVERADTQYF.

The chain combines TRBV4-1 with TRBJ1-4, with TRBD1 as a possible D gene (5 bases). CDR3 size: 16 residues. V was cut by 2 bases and J by 8 bases, with 18 bases left in between. CDR1 is MGHRA and CDR2 is YSYEKL in the germline V gene. CDR3 sequence: CASSQSPSGEEEKLFF. The CDR3 DNA follows: TGCGCCAGCAGCCAATCACCCTCGGGGGAGGAGGAAAAACTGTTTTTT.

This clone was counted once. The V gene is TRBV5-1, the J gene TRBJ2-1; a weak D match, TRBD2 (7 bases). This CDR3 is 17 amino acids long. V dropped 5 bases and J dropped 8 bases, with 26 bases sitting between them. Germline assignment: CDR1 SGHRS and CDR2 YFSETQ. The CDR3 protein is CASRGGLGLIQRDEQFF. The CDR3 bases are TGCGCCAGCAGGGGGGGGCTGGGATTGATCCAGCGCGATGAGCAGTTCTTC.

The chain carries TRBV7-9 and TRBJ1-5, with D maybe TRBD1 (5 bases). This CDR3 has 12 amino acids. V lost 2 bases, J lost 7 bases, and 6 bases lay in between. Germline-derived CDR1 and CDR2 are SEHNR and FQNEAQ (reference sequence). This CDR3 reads CASSLQGQPQHF. The CDR3 nucleotides are TGTGCCAGCAGCTTACAGGGACAGCCCCAGCATTTT.

This rearrangement joins TRBV24-1 to TRBJ2-1, with TRBD2 identical over 14 bases. The V segment lost 5 bases and the J segment 8 bases; nucleotides outside the gene matches: 10. The germline V gene has CDR1 KGHDR and CDR2 SFDVKD. The CDR3 covers 17 residues. CDR3 sequence: CATSGTPGTSGSHEQFF. The CDR3, as DNA: TGTGCCACCAGTGGTACACCCGGGACTAGCGGGAGTCATGAGCAGTTCTTC.

The chain is built from TRBV5-1 and TRBJ1-2; 9 positions match TRBD1. The CDR3 is made up of 14 amino acids. The junction had 2 bases not matched to a gene; V was cut back by 0 bases and J by 5 bases. CDR1 SGHRS and CDR2 YFSETQ come from the germline V gene. CDR3 in amino acids: CASSLGQGVYGYTF. DNA of the CDR3: TGCGCCAGCAGCTTGGGACAGGGGGTGTATGGCTACACCTTC.